This record concerns one T cell receptor (beta chain) sequence. Its antigen is currently unknown. This sample is drawn from a study of T cell responses to AZD1222 COVID-19 vaccine. Points from the study as a whole: Spike-specific TCR breadth and depth grew following two AZD1222 doses.

Libraries were prepared by immunoSEQ multiplex PCR; TCRdb keeps only in-frame clonotypes and omits some of them. The table records around 140,000 clones, over 90% of them present only once. The germline CDR1 and CDR2 sequences are SGHTS and YDEGEE. This CDR3 has 13 residues. Germline trimming cut 6 bases from V and 8 bases from J; bases unmatched to any gene: 7. This clonotype was sampled from an adult in good health. The specimen comprised peripheral blood, sampled on day 0 of MenACWY control vaccination. The chain recombines TRBV5-8 with TRBJ2-1; 8 bases are a match to TRBD2. The CDR3 DNA follows: TGTGCCAGCAACCCCCGGGGGGGCGATGAGCAGTTCTTC. Encoded protein: CASNPRGGDEQFF. Full variable domain (outside the CDR3, taken from reference TRBV5-8 and TRBJ2-1): EAGVTQSPTHLIKTRGQQATLRCSPISGHTSVYWYQQALGLGLQFLLWYDEGEERNRGNFPPRFSGRQFPNYSSELNVNALELEDSALYLCASNPRGGDEQFFGPGTRLTVL.